The entry below describes one T cell receptor (beta chain). These data come from a study of T cells in tuberculosis. Assay: immunoSEQ multiplex PCR; the TCRdb copy retains only in-frame clones and omits some. The sample has approximately 35,000 clones, around 95% seen once. Per germline, CDR1 LNHDA and CDR2 SQIVND (reference sequence). The V and J ends lost 5 bases and 7 bases, in that order; junction bases with no gene match: 7. This CDR3 comprises 14 residues. What was sequenced was PBMCs. This chain joins TRBV19 and TRBJ1-5; 8 bases agree with TRBD1. The source of this sequence is a donor aged 10 to 29 with latent tuberculosis or without tuberculosis infection. The CDR3 DNA follows: TGTGCCAGTAGTGACAGGGGTTTGCGCCAGCCCCAGCATTTT. Protein sequence: CASSDRGLRQPQHF.